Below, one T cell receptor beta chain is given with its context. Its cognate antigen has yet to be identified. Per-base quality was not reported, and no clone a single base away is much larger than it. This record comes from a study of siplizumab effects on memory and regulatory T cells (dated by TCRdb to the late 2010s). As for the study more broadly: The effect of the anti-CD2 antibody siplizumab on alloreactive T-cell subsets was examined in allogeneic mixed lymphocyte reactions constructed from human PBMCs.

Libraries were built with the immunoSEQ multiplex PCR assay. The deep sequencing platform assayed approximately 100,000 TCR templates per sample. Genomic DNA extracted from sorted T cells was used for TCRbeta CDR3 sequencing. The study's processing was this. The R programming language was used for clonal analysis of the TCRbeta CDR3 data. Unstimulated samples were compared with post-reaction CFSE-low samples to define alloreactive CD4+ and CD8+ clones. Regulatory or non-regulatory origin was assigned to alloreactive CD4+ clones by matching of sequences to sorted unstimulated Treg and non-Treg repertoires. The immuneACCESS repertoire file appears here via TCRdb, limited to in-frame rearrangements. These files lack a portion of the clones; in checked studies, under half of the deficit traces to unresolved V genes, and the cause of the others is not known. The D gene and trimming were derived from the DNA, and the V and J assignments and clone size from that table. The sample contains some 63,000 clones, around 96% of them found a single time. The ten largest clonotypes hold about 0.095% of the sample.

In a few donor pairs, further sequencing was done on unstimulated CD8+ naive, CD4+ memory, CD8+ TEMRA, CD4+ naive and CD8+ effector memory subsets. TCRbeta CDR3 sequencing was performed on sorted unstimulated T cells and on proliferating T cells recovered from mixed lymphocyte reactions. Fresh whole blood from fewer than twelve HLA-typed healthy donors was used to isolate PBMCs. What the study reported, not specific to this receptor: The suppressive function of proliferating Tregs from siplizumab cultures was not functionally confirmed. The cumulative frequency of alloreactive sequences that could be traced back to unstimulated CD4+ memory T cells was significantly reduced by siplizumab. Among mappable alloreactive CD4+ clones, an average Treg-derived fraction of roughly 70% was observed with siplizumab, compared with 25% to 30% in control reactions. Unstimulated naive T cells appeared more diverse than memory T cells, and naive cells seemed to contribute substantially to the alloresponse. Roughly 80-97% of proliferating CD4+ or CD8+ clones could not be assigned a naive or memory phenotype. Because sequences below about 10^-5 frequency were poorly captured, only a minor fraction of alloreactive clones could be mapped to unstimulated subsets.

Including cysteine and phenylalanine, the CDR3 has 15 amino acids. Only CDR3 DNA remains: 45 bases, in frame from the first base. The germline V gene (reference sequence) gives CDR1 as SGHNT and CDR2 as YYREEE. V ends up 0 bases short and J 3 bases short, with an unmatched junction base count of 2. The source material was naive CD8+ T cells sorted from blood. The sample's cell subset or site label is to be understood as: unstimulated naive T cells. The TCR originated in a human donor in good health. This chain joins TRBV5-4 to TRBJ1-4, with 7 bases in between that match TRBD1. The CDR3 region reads CASSLGGTANEKLFF. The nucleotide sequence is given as TGTGCCAGCAGCTTGGGCGGGACAGCTAATGAAAAACTGTTTTTT.